These T cell receptor beta chains were read from a single sample in a study of breast tumors, draining lymph nodes, adjacent tissues. TCRdb reprocessed the multiplex PCR reads with MiXCR, giving one entry per CDR3 protein. This table holds about 180,000 distinct CDR3 sequences, roughly a third found once. The sequenced material came from axillary lymph node tissue. Receptor source: a female donor with breast cancer. Some clones in this sample may be carry-over from other donors' samples. CDR3s include the opening cysteine and the closing phenylalanine or tryptophan. A D gene is named only where the DNA matches it firmly. Some rows mark clone size as missing; the rest say once, few, many or name a class of expanded clone.

V	D	J	size	DNA	CDR3
TRBV5-8	TRBD1	TRBJ2-7	many	TGTGCCAGCAGCTTAGGGGGCAAGAGCTCCTACGAGCAGTACTTC	CASSLGGKSSYEQYF
TRBV25-1	.	TRBJ1-1	few	TGTGCCAGCAGTGAATTCCTCGAAGGAAGAGAGAACACTGAAGCTTTCTTT	CASSEFLEGRENTEAFF
TRBV6-6	TRBD1	TRBJ2-7	many	TGTGCCAGCAGGGGGGACAGGGGGATTCCCTACGAGCAGTACTTC	CASRGDRGIPYEQYF
TRBV10-3	.	TRBJ1-3	few	TGTGCCATCAGCCGGGACACCATATATTTT	CAISRDTIYF
TRBV19	.	TRBJ1-6	.	TGTGCCAGTAGCCCCTCCTATGATTCACCCCTCCACTTT	CASSPSYDSPLHF
TRBV7-9	.	TRBJ1-1	.	TGTGCCAGCAGCTTAGTCTCAGGGGTTAGGACTGAAGCTCTCTTT	CASSLVSGVRTEALF
TRBV15	.	TRBJ2-7	many	TGTGCCACCAGCAGAGTTGGGGGAAGGTACGAGCAGTACTTC	CATSRVGGRYEQYF
TRBV28	TRBD1	TRBJ2-7	.	TGTGCCAGCACCGGACAGGGAGAAAACTACGAGCGGTACTTC	CASTGQGENYERYF
TRBV6-1	.	TRBJ2-1	many	TGTGCCAGCAGTGGCAATGAGCAGTTCTTC	CASSGNEQFF
TRBV10-2	TRBD1	TRBJ1-5	many	TGCGCCAGCGGCGGGACAGGGGAAATTGGTCAGCCCCAGCATTTT	CASGGTGEIGQPQHF
TRBV11-2	TRBD1	TRBJ2-3	many	TGTGCCAGCAGCCCGGGACAGTACACAGATACGCAGTATTTT	CASSPGQYTDTQYF
TRBV5-4	TRBD1	TRBJ1-2	many	TGTGCCAGCAGCTCTTCAGGGGGAATATACTATGGCTACACCTTC	CASSSSGGIYYGYTF
TRBV30	.	TRBJ1-1	.	TGTGCCTGGAGTGGAGTAGTCCATGGCACTGAAGCTTTCTTT	CAWSGVVHGTEAFF
TRBV4-2	.	TRBJ1-1	few	TGTGCCAGCAGCCAAACTGGGAGGGTTTTCTTT	CASSQTGRVFF
TRBV28	TRBD1	TRBJ1-2	many	TGTGCCGGCAGGGGGCCCTATGGCTACACCTTC	CAGRGPYGYTF
TRBV20-1	.	TRBJ2-7	many	TGCAGTGCGAGTCTTGAGGCGCCCGGGCCCTACGAGCAGTACTTC	CSASLEAPGPYEQYF
TRBV19	.	TRBJ2-3	.	TGTGCCAGTAGTAGGGTGGGGGGCGAAAGCACAGATACGCAGTATTTT	CASSRVGGESTDTQYF
TRBV4-3	.	TRBJ2-3	many	TGCGCCAGCAGCCAGTGGGGGCCGGGGGAAGATACGCAGTATTTT	CASSQWGPGEDTQYF
TRBV28	.	TRBJ1-2	few	TGTGCCAGCCTTGCCTCGGAGTATGGCTACACCTTC	CASLASEYGYTF
TRBV5-1	TRBD2	TRBJ2-5	.	TGCGCCAGCAGCCCCGGACTAGCGGGGGGAGGAGAGACCCAGTACTTC	CASSPGLAGGGETQYF
TRBV30	TRBD2	TRBJ2-1	few	TGTGCCTGGAGGGACTTCCTAGCGGGGGTTCAGGGGTATGAGCAGTTCTTC	CAWRDFLAGVQGYEQFF
TRBV27	.	TRBJ2-1	many	TGTGCCAGCAGCTTAAGTGGAAGCTCCTACAATGAGCAGTTCTTC	CASSLSGSSYNEQFF
TRBV6-1	.	TRBJ1-4	.	TGTGCCAGCATCCGGGTTGCCCGGGGGGCAGGGGAAAAACTGTTTTTT	CASIRVARGAGEKLFF
TRBV19	.	TRBJ1-5	many	TGTGCCAGTAGTATAACTCGGACAGTGTATCAGCCCCAGCATTTT	CASSITRTVYQPQHF
TRBV11-3	.	TRBJ1-4	many	TGTGCCAGCAGCTTCGACAGAGCTAATGAAAAACTGTTTTTT	CASSFDRANEKLFF
TRBV27	.	TRBJ2-3	many	TGTGCCAGCAGCCCGTCGGCAGGGAACGGAGATACGCAGTATTTT	CASSPSAGNGDTQYF
TRBV20-1	TRBD2	TRBJ2-3	many	TGCAGTGCTAGAGACCAGCGGGAGGGCCCCACAGATACGCAGTATTTT	CSARDQREGPTDTQYF
TRBV19	TRBD1	TRBJ1-6	.	TGTGCCAGTAGTAGGACAGGGGGCATTTCACCCCTCCACTTT	CASSRTGGISPLHF
TRBV12-3/TRBV12-4	.	TRBJ2-3	.	TGTGCCAGCAGTTTGGGCGGCAGCACAGGTACGCGGTATTTT	CASSLGGSTGTRYF
TRBV6-6	.	TRBJ2-5	.	TGTGCCAGCAGTGATCAGGGGACACACCAAGAGACCCAGTACTTC	CASSDQGTHQETQYF
TRBV12-3/TRBV12-4	TRBD1	TRBJ1-2	many	TGTGCCAGCACCGAGGACAGGGCCAATCCCTATGGCTACACCTTC	CASTEDRANPYGYTF
TRBV5-1	.	TRBJ2-1	many	TGCGCCAGCAGCTTGGCCTCGGGGATGAGCTCCTACAATGAGCAGTTCTTC	CASSLASGMSSYNEQFF
TRBV11-2	.	TRBJ2-2	many	TGTGCCAGCAGCTGGGACGGTTTAAACACCGGGGAGCTGTTTTTT	CASSWDGLNTGELFF
TRBV18	.	TRBJ2-3	.	TGTGCCAGCTCACCCCCGGGACACCTAAGCACAGATACGCAGTATTTT	CASSPPGHLSTDTQYF
TRBV5-1	TRBD1	TRBJ2-5	many	TGCGCCAGCGCCACAGGGGCCTCCGGGGAGACCCAGTACTTC	CASATGASGETQYF
TRBV12-3/TRBV12-4	TRBD1	TRBJ1-5	many	TGTGCCAGCAGCTATGACAGGGACGGGAAGCCCCAGCATTTT	CASSYDRDGKPQHF
TRBV7-9	.	TRBJ2-3	.	TGTGCCAGCAGCTCACCCAACCAGGGTATGGGGACAGATACGCAGTATTTT	CASSSPNQGMGTDTQYF
TRBV9	.	TRBJ2-7	many	TGTGCCAGCAGCGTTTCGGTCAGCTCCTACGAGCAGTACTTC	CASSVSVSSYEQYF
TRBV2	.	TRBJ2-2	.	TGTGCCAGCAGTGAGCCTGGTCCCCAGGGCTGTGCGAACACCGGGGAGCTGTTTTTT	CASSEPGPQGCANTGELFF
TRBV29-1	TRBD1	TRBJ2-5	.	TGCAGCGGCGGACAGGGGAAAGAGACCCAGTACTTC	CSGGQGKETQYF
TRBV4-2	.	TRBJ2-1	many	TGTGCCAGCAGCCAAGATCGTTCGTTGGGAGGAACCTACAATGAGCAGTTCTTC	CASSQDRSLGGTYNEQFF
TRBV6-1	TRBD2	TRBJ2-7	.	TGTGCCAGCAGTCAAGTTGGACTAGCCTACGAGCAGTACTTC	CASSQVGLAYEQYF
TRBV10-3	.	TRBJ2-1	many	TGTGCCATCCTAGACGGGAGCTCCTACAATGAGCAGTTCTTC	CAILDGSSYNEQFF
TRBV10-3	.	TRBJ1-5	many	TGTGCCATCAGTGAGTCTGGGGACGGGTATCAGCCCCAGCATTTT	CAISESGDGYQPQHF
TRBV5-6	.	TRBJ2-2	.	TGTGCCAGCAGCTTGACTAGCGGGGAGCTGTTTTTT	CASSLTSGELFF
TRBV18	TRBD1	TRBJ1-1	.	TGTGCCAGCTCACCAAGGGACAGGGGAAATCCTGAAGCTTTCTTT	CASSPRDRGNPEAFF
TRBV4-2	.	TRBJ2-7	many	TGTGCCAGCAGCCGCGGAACGGGGCCCCCCAACGAGCAGTACTTC	CASSRGTGPPNEQYF
TRBV7-9	.	TRBJ2-2	many	TGTGCCAGCAGCAAGACAGGAATCGGCACCGGGGAGCTGTTTTTT	CASSKTGIGTGELFF
TRBV2	.	TRBJ1-6	.	TGTGCCAGCAGTGAAGCGGGAGGGCCCCCTTTCCCCCCCCACTTT	CASSEAGGPPFPPHF
TRBV29-1	.	TRBJ1-5	many	TGCAGCGTTGCGGACAAGGAGGATCAGCCCCAGCATTTT	CSVADKEDQPQHF
TRBV10-3	.	TRBJ1-1	few	TGTGCCATCAGGGGGGAGGGATTGACGGGGGAAATAAGACCCGAAGCTTTCTTT	CAIRGEGLTGEIRPEAFF
TRBV5-1	.	TRBJ1-4	many	TGCGCCAGCAGCCGAACGGGGGGTGAGGAAAAACTGTTTTTT	CASSRTGGEEKLFF
TRBV20-1	.	TRBJ1-3	many	TGCAGTGCTACCCCCCCGGGAGCGTCTGGAAACACCATATATTTT	CSATPPGASGNTIYF
TRBV9	.	TRBJ2-5	many	TGTGCCAGCAGCGTAAGCCCATCTAGCGCACAAGAGACCCAGTACTTC	CASSVSPSSAQETQYF
TRBV7-6	.	TRBJ2-1	many	TGTGCCAGCAGCGACGCCGGGACTCCCCTTTACAATGAGCAGTTCTTC	CASSDAGTPLYNEQFF
TRBV2	.	TRBJ2-1	many	TGTGCCAGCAGTGAAAAGAAGGGGCTTAGGACATACAATGAGCAGTTCTTC	CASSEKKGLRTYNEQFF
TRBV5-4	TRBD2	TRBJ2-5	.	TGTGCCAGCAGCTGGGGCCGAAGCAGCGGGGGGAAGACCCAGTACTTC	CASSWGRSSGGKTQYF
TRBV11-2	TRBD1	TRBJ2-5	.	TGTGCCAGCAGCTTACTGGGGGGACAGGGGGTCACCCAGTACTTC	CASSLLGGQGVTQYF
TRBV7-9	.	TRBJ1-2	.	TGTGCCAGCAGCTCCCTGGACGGGAGGGTTGGCTACACCTTC	CASSSLDGRVGYTF
TRBV5-1	.	TRBJ1-1	few	TGCGCCAGCAGCCTCGGACCGGGGGAAGCTTTCTTT	CASSLGPGEAFF